Listed below are T cell receptor beta chains from one sample, sequenced in a study of T cells in Graves' hyperthyroidism and ophthalmopathy. MiXCR, applied by TCRdb to the multiplex PCR reads, yields one record per CDR3 protein. The data contain hundreds of thousands of distinct CDR3 sequences, 25% to 30% of them singletons. The material sequenced was blood. The source is a man aged 35 to 55 with Graves' hyperthyroidism that later progressed to Graves' ophthalmopathy. The CDR3 runs from the conserved cysteine through the conserved F or W. The D gene is left open where the match is weak. Clone size is given for some rows only: seen once, a few or many times, or a class if the clone is expanded.

>NA|TRBV20-1|TRBJ1-3|NA
CSARVDLFSGNTIYF
TGCAGTGCTAGAGTCGACCTATTCTCTGGAAACACCATATATTTT
>NA|TRBV6-5|TRBJ1-1|many
CASSKNTEAFF
TGTGCCAGCAGCAAAAACACTGAAGCTTTCTTT
>NA|TRBV29-1|TRBJ1-1|many
CSTRGNTEAFF
TGCAGCACCAGGGGGAACACTGAAGCTTTCTTT
>NA|TRBV3-1|TRBJ2-4|many
CASSPDTGPAKNIQYF
TGTGCCAGCAGCCCAGACACAGGGCCGGCCAAAAACATTCAGTACTTC
>NA|TRBV12-3/TRBV12-4|TRBJ1-2|NA
CASSFVCLDGYTF
TGTGCCAGCAGTTTTGTCTGCCTGGACGGCTACACCTTC
>NA|TRBV30|TRBJ2-3|many
CAWRNGGTDTQYF
TGTGCCTGGCGGAACGGGGGCACAGATACGCAGTATTTT
>NA|TRBV24-1|TRBJ1-1|NA
CATSSQWGNTEAFF
TGTGCCACCAGCTCCCAGTGGGGGAACACTGAAGCTTTCTTT
>TRBD1|TRBV19|TRBJ2-2|many
CATSGQAAGELFF
TGTGCCACCTCGGGACAGGCGGCCGGGGAGCTGTTTTTT
>NA|TRBV20-1|TRBJ1-6|NA
CSARGFNQFTGHSPLHF
TGCAGTGCTAGAGGTTTCAACCAGTTCACAGGACATTCACCCCTCCACTTT
>NA|TRBV7-2|TRBJ2-5|NA
CASSFLAGGETQYF
TGTGCCAGCAGCTTTTTAGCTGGGGGGGAGACCCAGTACTTC
>NA|TRBV3-1|TRBJ1-3|many
CASSQVPPNTIYF
TGTGCCAGCAGCCAAGTTCCGCCAAACACCATATATTTT
>NA|TRBV7-9|TRBJ2-2|many
CASSFGRNTGELFF
TGTGCCAGCAGCTTTGGTCGAAACACCGGGGAGCTGTTTTTT
>TRBD2|TRBV6-1|TRBJ2-7|NA
CASSRLAGGYEQYF
TGTGCCAGCAGTCGACTAGCGGGAGGCTACGAGCAGTACTTC
>TRBD1|TRBV29-1|TRBJ2-3|NA
CSTPGDSSTDTQYF
TGCAGCACCCCCGGGGACAGTAGCACAGATACGCAGTATTTT
>NA|TRBV6-1|TRBJ2-7|many
CATRGAGGPYEQYF
TGTGCCACCAGGGGGGCGGGAGGACCCTACGAGCAGTACTTC
>TRBD1|TRBV10-1|TRBJ1-1|many
CASSEDRGQIGAFF
TGCGCCAGCAGTGAAGACAGGGGGCAGATCGGAGCTTTCTTT
>TRBD2|TRBV6-5|TRBJ2-5|many
CASSYSPPRTSGETQYF
TGTGCCAGCAGTTACTCCCCCCCTCGGACTAGCGGAGAGACCCAGTACTTC
>TRBD1|TRBV14|TRBJ1-2|many
CASRKTGDVYGYTF
TGTGCCAGCAGGAAAACAGGGGACGTCTATGGCTACACCTTC
>NA|TRBV30|TRBJ2-7|many
CAWSPQDYEQYF
TGTGCCTGGAGCCCACAAGACTACGAGCAGTACTTC
>TRBD1|TRBV30|TRBJ2-7|many
CAWSDGQGFFYEQYF
TGTGCCTGGAGTGATGGACAGGGCTTTTTCTACGAGCAGTACTTC
>NA|TRBV12-3/TRBV12-4|TRBJ2-5|many
CASSPDRGHQETQYF
TGTGCCAGCAGCCCCGACCGGGGCCACCAAGAGACCCAGTACTTC
>TRBD2|TRBV15|TRBJ2-5|many
CATSRVATSGSLETQYF
TGTGCCACCAGCAGAGTTGCTACTAGCGGGAGTTTGGAGACCCAGTACTTC
>NA|TRBV6-5|TRBJ2-2|NA
CASSYSGLGTGELFF
TGTGCCAGCAGTTACTCGGGGCTGGGCACCGGGGAGCTGTTTTTT
>TRBD1|TRBV20-1|TRBJ2-7|NA
CSARAGTGVNEQYF
TGCAGTGCTAGGGCGGGGACAGGGGTCAACGAGCAGTACTTC
>NA|TRBV6-1|TRBJ1-3|NA
CASSLSSLSGNTIYF
TGTGCCAGCAGTCTCTCCTCACTCTCTGGAAACACCATATATTTT
>TRBD1|TRBV28|TRBJ1-3|NA
CASSFGQGGDSGNTIYF
TGTGCCAGCAGTTTTGGTCAGGGGGGCGACTCTGGAAACACCATATATTTT
>TRBD1|TRBV6-2/TRBV6-3|TRBJ1-3|NA
CASSTGGTATFLGNTIYF
TGTGCCAGCAGTACCGGGGGGACAGCCACTTTTTTGGGAAACACCATATATTTT
>TRBD1|TRBV12-3/TRBV12-4|TRBJ2-1|NA
CASSLGQGVQFF
TGTGCCAGCAGTCTGGGACAGGGAGTGCAGTTCTTC
>NA|TRBV6-1|TRBJ1-5|many
CASNVGWGNQPQHF
TGTGCCAGCAATGTGGGTTGGGGCAATCAGCCCCAGCATTTT
>NA|TRBV19|TRBJ1-2|many
CASSVGRTDYYGYTF
TGTGCCAGTAGTGTAGGCCGGACAGACTACTATGGCTACACCTTC
>TRBD1|TRBV29-1|TRBJ1-5|many
CSVVQGAGNQPQHF
TGCAGCGTTGTACAGGGGGCGGGCAATCAGCCCCAGCATTTT
>NA|TRBV6-2/TRBV6-3|TRBJ2-5|few
CASTAFSPETQYF
TGTGCCAGCACCGCCTTCAGCCCGGAGACCCAGTACTTC
>NA|TRBV6-2/TRBV6-3|TRBJ2-3|many
CASSYSGAGDHTDTQYF
TGTGCCAGCAGTTACTCCGGAGCGGGCGACCACACAGATACGCAGTATTTT
>NA|TRBV6-1|TRBJ1-1|many
CASSEGPGGMNTEAFF
TGTGCCAGCAGTGAAGGACCGGGAGGGATGAACACTGAAGCTTTCTTT
>NA|TRBV7-2|TRBJ2-7|many
CASSLAAPYLATSSYEQYF
TGTGCCAGCAGCTTAGCGGCCCCCTATCTAGCGACGAGCTCCTACGAGCAGTACTTC
>NA|TRBV20-1|TRBJ2-6|many
CSARPGAGANVLTF
TGCAGTGCTAGACCGGGGGCCGGGGCCAACGTCCTGACTTTC
>TRBD2|TRBV28|TRBJ2-4|many
CASSLEGSGRVTSKNIQYF
TGTGCCAGCAGTTTAGAAGGTAGCGGGAGGGTCACGTCCAAAAACATTCAGTACTTC
>TRBD1|TRBV6-1|TRBJ1-1|NA
CASSALPGQGGKNTEAFF
TGTGCCAGCAGTGCCCTCCCGGGACAGGGGGGGAAGAACACTGAAGCTTTCTTT
>NA|TRBV28|TRBJ1-3|many
CASSPGRMTEDTIYF
TGTGCCAGCAGTCCGGGACGGATGACTGAAGACACCATATATTTT
>NA|TRBV2|TRBJ1-1|many
CASSDGGEYTEAFF
TGTGCCAGCAGTGATGGGGGGGAGTACACTGAAGCTTTCTTT
>NA|TRBV20-1|TRBJ2-5|NA
CSAFKETQYF
TGCAGTGCTTTTAAAGAGACCCAGTACTTC
>NA|TRBV2|TRBJ2-5|NA
CASSGLTGETQYF
TGTGCCAGCAGTGGGCTCACGGGAGAGACCCAGTACTTC
>NA|TRBV29-1|TRBJ2-7|NA
CSVTGPYEQYF
TGCAGCGTTACAGGACCCTACGAGCAGTACTTC
>TRBD2|TRBV6-2/TRBV6-3|TRBJ2-7|medium-sized
CASSYTSGSYEQYF
TGTGCCAGCAGTTACACTAGCGGGAGCTACGAGCAGTACTTC
>NA|TRBV24-1|TRBJ2-7|NA
CATSPASDSYEQYF
TGTGCCACCAGTCCCGCCAGTGACTCCTACGAGCAGTACTTC
>TRBD1|TRBV27|TRBJ2-5|many
CASSYRGVQETQYF
TGTGCCAGCAGTTACAGGGGGGTTCAAGAGACCCAGTACTTC
>NA|TRBV6-1|TRBJ1-1|few
CASSPLTPILEAFF
TGTGCCAGCAGTCCCTTGACACCCATCCTCGAAGCTTTCTTT
>NA|TRBV12-3/TRBV12-4|TRBJ2-2|many
CASSFRGWELFF
TGTGCCAGCAGTTTCCGGGGGTGGGAGCTGTTTTTT
>NA|TRBV6-1|TRBJ1-2|NA
CASSAPNQGVYGYTF
TGTGCCAGCAGTGCCCCCAACCAGGGTGTCTATGGCTACACCTTC
>TRBD1|TRBV5-5|TRBJ2-5|many
CASSFETGTQETQYF
TGTGCCAGCAGCTTCGAGACAGGGACACAAGAGACCCAGTACTTC
>TRBD2|TRBV7-9|TRBJ2-4|many
CASSPGLETNIQYF
TGTGCCAGCAGCCCCGGACTAGAGACAAACATTCAGTACTTC
>NA|TRBV20-1|TRBJ1-1|many
CSAGRGGVNTEAFF
TGCAGTGCTGGACGGGGCGGGGTGAACACTGAAGCTTTCTTT
>TRBD2|TRBV5-1|TRBJ2-3|few
CASSLSSGGTTDTQYF
TGCGCCAGCAGCTTGTCTAGCGGGGGAACCACAGATACGCAGTATTTT
>TRBD2|TRBV5-1|TRBJ2-7|many
CASSVLAGGPYEQYF
TGCGCCAGCAGCGTGCTAGCGGGAGGGCCTTACGAGCAGTACTTC
>NA|TRBV27|TRBJ2-2|NA
CASSWGRGAGELFF
TGTGCCAGCAGTTGGGGGCGGGGCGCCGGGGAGCTGTTTTTT